A selection of T cell receptor beta chains follows, all from one sample in a study of cytomegalovirus exposure and HLA in healthy donors. Clones were read by immunoSEQ multiplex PCR, and TCRdb kept only the in-frame ones, dropping some. The sample holds 200,000 to 250,000 clones; over 75% are singletons and the top ten take roughly 2%. Sequencing was done on a sample of PBMCs. These receptors originate from a woman aged 18-29 years in good health and CMV-seropositive. The CDR3 runs from the conserved cysteine through the conserved F or W. A D gene is named only where the DNA matches it firmly. The listing skips clone size in some rows; elsewhere it reads once, few, many or a size class.

D gene,V gene,J gene,clone size,CDR3 protein,CDR3 DNA
NA,TRBV14,TRBJ2-1,NA,CASSPVHEQFF,TGTGCCAGCAGCCCCGTCCATGAGCAGTTCTTC
NA,TRBV5-1,TRBJ1-2,NA,CASSLDPGNYGYTF,TGCGCCAGCAGCTTGGATCCGGGAAACTATGGCTACACCTTC
NA,TRBV30,TRBJ2-5,NA,CAWSKGQGEETQYF,TGTGCCTGGAGTAAAGGGCAGGGTGAGGAGACCCAGTACTTC
TRBD1,TRBV27,TRBJ2-2,NA,CASSPFRTGGTGELFF,TGTGCCAGCAGTCCTTTCCGGACAGGGGGTACCGGGGAGCTGTTTTTT
NA,TRBV27,TRBJ1-1,NA,CASISWAGMGAFF,TGTGCCAGCATTTCTTGGGCAGGGATGGGAGCTTTCTTT
NA,TRBV4-1,TRBJ2-1,NA,CASSQVLNNEQFF,TGCGCCAGCAGCCAAGTTCTAAACAATGAGCAGTTCTTC
TRBD1,TRBV10-3,TRBJ1-1,once,CAIRDSLNTEAFF,TGTGCCATACGGGACAGCCTGAACACTGAAGCTTTCTTT
TRBD1,TRBV6-1,TRBJ1-3,NA,CASSGWDSGTQPGNTIYF,TGTGCCAGCAGTGGGTGGGACAGCGGCACTCAACCCGGAAACACCATATATTTT
TRBD1,TRBV7-9,TRBJ1-2,few,CASSIGRGREDYTF,TGTGCCAGCAGCATCGGAAGGGGGCGAGAAGACTACACCTTC
TRBD1,TRBV28,TRBJ1-2,NA,CASSSQTGNYGYTF,TGTGCCAGCAGTTCGCAGACAGGGAACTATGGCTACACCTTC
TRBD1,TRBV5-8,TRBJ1-2,NA,CASSTRQGRHGYTF,TGTGCCAGCAGCACCCGACAGGGAAGGCATGGCTACACCTTC
NA,TRBV28,TRBJ2-4,NA,CASNSPRGRGYF,TGTGCCAGCAACTCCCCCCGCGGCAGGGGGTACTTC
NA,TRBV12-1,TRBJ2-5,NA,CASSFLAGEETQYF,TGTGCCAGCAGCTTCTTAGCGGGAGAAGAGACCCAGTACTTC
NA,TRBV12-5,TRBJ2-7,NA,CASGPAGNGYEQYF,TGTGCTAGTGGTCCGGCCGGGAATGGCTACGAGCAGTACTTC
NA,TRBV11-1,TRBJ2-2,NA,CASSLLAGELFF,TGTGCCAGCAGCTTACTAGCCGGGGAGCTGTTTTTT
NA,TRBV19,TRBJ2-5,NA,CASSIQDSQETQYF,TGTGCCAGTAGTATCCAAGACAGTCAAGAGACCCAGTACTTC
NA,TRBV5-1,TRBJ1-1,NA,CASSPGTWSTEAFF,TGCGCCAGCAGCCCTGGGACATGGAGCACTGAAGCTTTCTTT
TRBD1,TRBV11-1,TRBJ1-1,NA,CASSSFRQKTGGPHGAFF,TGTGCCAGCAGCTCATTCCGACAGAAGACAGGGGGCCCGCACGGGGCTTTCTTT
NA,TRBV10-1,TRBJ2-1,NA,CASSDSSGTNNEQFF,TGCGCCAGCAGTGATTCGTCAGGAACCAACAATGAGCAGTTCTTC
NA,TRBV5-4,TRBJ1-2,NA,CASSPFRTLYGYTF,TGTGCCAGCAGCCCATTCAGGACTCTCTATGGCTACACCTTC
TRBD2,TRBV6-5,TRBJ2-1,NA,CASRPGTSRRNEQFF,TGTGCCAGCAGACCCGGGACTAGCAGACGCAATGAGCAGTTCTTC
TRBD1,TRBV2,TRBJ1-1,NA,CASLRQGNTEAFF,TGTGCCAGCCTACGACAGGGCAACACTGAAGCTTTCTTT
NA,TRBV7-9,TRBJ2-7,NA,CASSLSGRSYEQYF,TGTGCCAGCTCACTTTCCGGGAGAAGCTACGAGCAGTACTTC
TRBD1,TRBV28,TRBJ2-7,NA,CASSPGGAKYEQYF,TGTGCCAGCAGCCCAGGGGGCGCGAAGTACGAGCAGTACTTC
TRBD1,TRBV2,TRBJ1-5,NA,CASSGPTGGEGNQPQHF,TGTGCCAGCAGTGGACCTACAGGGGGCGAAGGAAATCAGCCCCAGCATTTT
NA,TRBV5-1,TRBJ2-3,NA,CATAAGLAGNTDTQYF,TGCGCCACCGCGGCGGGCTTGGCGGGAAACACAGATACGCAGTATTTT
TRBD2,TRBV7-9,TRBJ2-1,few,CASSPTSGSGNEQFF,TGTGCCAGCAGCCCGACTAGCGGGTCTGGGAATGAGCAGTTCTTC
NA,TRBV6-5,TRBJ2-1,NA,CASSFRQVGYNEQFF,TGTGCCAGCAGTTTCAGACAGGTGGGATACAATGAGCAGTTCTTC
NA,TRBV15,TRBJ2-1,once,CATSRERARRDEQFF,TGTGCCACCAGCAGAGAAAGAGCTAGGAGGGATGAGCAGTTCTTC
NA,TRBV2,TRBJ2-7,once,CASSDTLRDWTYEQYF,TGTGCCAGCAGTGACACCCTCCGGGACTGGACCTACGAGCAGTACTTC
NA,TRBV19,TRBJ1-2,few,CASSFSILPVGNYGYTF,TGTGCCAGTAGTTTCTCGATCCTCCCGGTTGGTAACTATGGCTACACCTTC
NA,TRBV28,TRBJ2-7,NA,CASSFFRLGSYEQYF,TGTGCCAGCAGTTTTTTCAGACTCGGCTCCTACGAGCAGTACTTC
TRBD1,TRBV30,TRBJ1-5,NA,CAWGQGGDQPQHF,TGTGCCTGGGGACAGGGTGGTGATCAGCCCCAGCATTTT
TRBD1,TRBV27,TRBJ2-1,NA,CASASPSTGNNEQFF,TGTGCCAGCGCCTCCCCGTCGACAGGGAACAATGAGCAGTTCTTC
TRBD1,TRBV28,TRBJ1-4,NA,CASSRDRGNEKLFF,TGTGCCAGCAGCAGGGACAGGGGGAATGAAAAACTGTTTTTT
NA,TRBV5-1,TRBJ2-5,NA,CASSLATVQETQYF,TGCGCCAGCAGCTTGGCGACAGTCCAAGAGACCCAGTACTTC
NA,TRBV7-9,TRBJ1-2,NA,CASSLEGRSYRVSNYGYTF,TGTGCCAGCAGCTTAGAGGGTCGTTCGTACAGGGTGTCTAACTATGGCTACACCTTC
NA,TRBV9,TRBJ2-1,NA,CASSGLRAAPPYSGHSYNEQFF,TGTGCCAGCAGCGGATTAAGAGCTGCACCCCCCTATAGCGGACACTCCTACAATGAGCAGTTCTTC
NA,TRBV30,TRBJ1-2,NA,CAWIWGGMHYGYTF,TGTGCCTGGATCTGGGGGGGTATGCACTATGGCTACACCTTC
NA,TRBV29-1,TRBJ2-7,NA,CSVGGVAPSYEQYF,TGCAGCGTTGGGGGGGTAGCGCCCTCCTACGAGCAGTACTTC
TRBD2,TRBV5-6,TRBJ2-1,NA,CASSSGTSGMRRHNEQFF,TGTGCCAGCAGCTCTGGGACTAGCGGGATGCGCCGTCACAATGAGCAGTTCTTC
TRBD1,TRBV5-4,TRBJ1-4,NA,CASSRDRGDEKLFF,TGTGCCAGCAGCAGGGACAGGGGAGACGAAAAACTGTTTTTT
TRBD1,TRBV5-8,TRBJ1-2,once,CASSLRARGRGYTF,TGTGCCAGCAGCTTGCGGGCCAGGGGGCGAGGCTACACCTTC
NA,TRBV18,TRBJ1-2,NA,CASSPYEGRGRYGYTF,TGTGCCAGCTCACCGTACGAGGGCAGGGGTCGATATGGCTACACCTTC
NA,TRBV5-1,TRBJ1-1,NA,CASSLASLSTEAFF,TGCGCCAGCAGCTTGGCTTCGCTAAGCACTGAAGCTTTCTTT